The source of this TCR beta chain is a study of T-cell reconstitution after alpha-beta-depleted transplantation in children. V lost 3 bases and J 0 bases, leaving 13 bases between the germline ends. Germline V gene data show CDR1 as SGHRS and CDR2 as YFSETQ. The CDR3 runs to 15 residues. A library of TCRbeta sequences, prepared with unique molecular identifiers, was generated. From the PCR reads, TCRdb called clonotypes with MiXCR, one entry per CDR3 protein. The sample contains 450,000 to 600,000 distinct CDR3 sequences, around 13% of which appear only once. Whole-study findings and limits: In patients about two months after transplant, alpha-beta T cells reportedly arose from several hundred expanded graft clones. T cells produced anew were the main source of T-cell counts and diversity one year after transplant. Surviving recipient T cells and intrathymic progenitors accounted for some patients' high TCRbeta diversity at day 60.

Worth noting for this clonotype: The antigen remains unidentified.

The starting material was PBMCs, mostly from graft donor cells, obtained 360 days after TCRalphabeta/CD19-depleted stem cell transplant. This sequence originates from a male patient younger than 18 who had a stem cell transplant for acute myeloid leukemia, so the T cells may come from the graft donor. This chain joins TRBV5-1 and TRBJ2-7; possibly TRBD2 for D (6 bases). CDR3 bases: TGCGCCAGCAGCTCATCGGGACTCTTCTCCTACGAGCAGTACTTC. Its protein product is CASSSSGLFSYEQYF.